The 32 T cell receptor beta chains below all came from one sample that was sequenced in a study of cytomegalovirus exposure and HLA in healthy donors (TCRdb year 2017). The library was built by means of the immunoSEQ multiplex PCR assay. TCRdb limited this immuneACCESS table to in-frame rearrangements with V and J called. A share of clones is missing; checked studies link under half to unresolved V genes, and the rest is unexplained. The sample records 120,000 or so clones, approximately 89% of which are singletons. Of the sample, 1.5% to 2% is held by the ten largest clones. The sample was PBMCs. The receptors here all came from a woman in her late teens or twenties in good health and CMV-seronegative.

The CDR3 protein is CASSLVSGTGHSNQPQHF. CDR3 DNA: TGCGCCAGCAGCCTAGTTTCCGGGACAGGACATAGCAATCAGCCCCAGCATTTT. The rearrangement uses TRBV4-1 and TRBJ1-5; 8 bases match TRBD1. The CDR3 totals 18 residues. V shed 4 bases, J shed 0 bases, and the junction held 11 bases outside the gene matches. Germline loops: CDR1 MGHRA, CDR2 YSYEKL.

This clone has a handful of counts. The genes are TRBV27 and TRBJ1-2; TRBD1 might be the D (5 bases). Trimming removed 1 base at V and 4 bases at J, with 10 bases between. The germline V gene has CDR1 MNHEY and CDR2 SMNVEV (reference sequence). The CDR3 extends over 14 amino acids. The CDR3 sequence is CASSLYAGPYGYTF. DNA for the CDR3: TGTGCCAGCAGTTTATACGCAGGGCCCTATGGCTACACCTTC.

CDR3 in amino acids: CASTYGTGDEKLFF. The CDR3 DNA reads TGTGCCAGCACCTATGGGACAGGGGATGAAAAACTGTTTTTT. This chain connects TRBV25-1 to TRBJ1-4; 10 nucleotides align to TRBD1. This CDR3 region has 14 residues. The germline CDR1 and CDR2 sequences are MGHDK and SYGVNS. The V gene end was trimmed by 7 bases and the J gene end by 6 bases; junction bases not matched to a gene: 5.

The chain is built from TRBV7-2 and TRBJ2-1, with a tentative D call TRBD2 (5 bases). The CDR3 runs to 18 residues. Germline CDR1 and CDR2: SGHTA and FQGNSA. Deletions cut 5 bases from V and 0 bases from J, with 20 bases between. In nucleotides, the CDR3 is TGTGCCAGCAGCCAGCAGAGGGCCAGCACCGGCTCCTACAATGAGCAGTTCTTC. This translates into CASSQQRASTGSYNEQFF.

This rearrangement joins TRBV6-5 to TRBJ2-7, with TRBD1 matching 10 bases. The CDR3 runs to 13 residues. The V and J ends lost 7 bases and 1 base, in that order; junction bases with no gene match: 1. The germline V gene has CDR1 MNHEY and CDR2 SVGAGI. The chain's CDR3 is CASMGQGSYEQYF. The DNA for the CDR3 is TGTGCCAGCATGGGACAGGGGTCCTACGAGCAGTACTTC.

This chain links TRBV7-2 with TRBJ2-7; 7 bases match TRBD1. The CDR3 consists of 15 residues. The ends lost 5 bases at V and 1 base at J; junction bases unmatched: 8. The V gene's germline CDR1 is SGHTA and CDR2 FQGNSA. CDR3 DNA: TGTGCCAGCAGCCAACAAGGGGGCCGATCCTACGAGCAGTACTTC. It is translated as CASSQQGGRSYEQYF.

The chain employs TRBV28 and TRBJ1-2, with D maybe TRBD1 (6 bases). This CDR3 contains 14 residues. The germline V gene encodes CDR1 MDHEN and CDR2 SYDVKM. Between the trimmed V and J ends, which lost 1 base and 7 bases, there was a span of 13 bases. For the CDR3, the DNA is TGTGCCAGCAGTTTATTTCGGGGGGGCTCTGGCTACACCTTC. It translates to CASSLFRGGSGYTF.

The chain is built from TRBV6-5 and TRBJ1-4; D unclear. Trimming removed 2 bases from V and 2 bases from J, with 6 bases in between. CDR3 length equals 14 residues. Germline V CDR1 and CDR2: MNHEY, SVGAGI. The CDR3, as DNA: TGTGCCAGCAGTTACGCTGGCACTAATGAAAAACTGTTTTTT. Protein sequence: CASSYAGTNEKLFF.

This chain joins TRBV27 and TRBJ2-4; 7 nucleotides match TRBD1. Losses at the gene ends were 4 bases for V and 0 bases for J; bases not matched to a gene: 6. Germline V gives CDR1 MNHEY, CDR2 SMNVEV (reference sequence). This CDR3 contains 16 residues. The CDR3 nucleotides are TGTGCCAGCAGTTCTGGGACAGAACTAGCCAAAAACATTCAGTACTTC. As protein: CASSSGTELAKNIQYF.

By sample share, this clone is medium-sized. The chain carries TRBV18 and TRBJ1-2; 8 bases are shared with TRBD1. The ends lost 5 bases at V and 4 bases at J; junction bases unmatched: 3. CDR3 length: 13 amino acids. Looked up from germline, CDR1 is KGHSH and CDR2 is LQKENI. CDR3 residues: CASSGQGSYGYTF. CDR3 nucleotide sequence: TGTGCCAGCTCAGGACAGGGCAGCTATGGCTACACCTTC. Looking up the rest from reference TRBV18 and TRBJ1-2 gives the full variable domain: NAGVMQNPRHLVRRRGQEARLRCSPMKGHSHVYWYRQLPEEGLKFMVYLQKENIIDESGMPKERFSAEFPKEGPSILRIQQVVRGDSAAYFCASSGQGSYGYTFGSGTRLTVV.

This chain links TRBV7-2 with TRBJ1-2; D is undetermined. The CDR3 has 12 residues. V was clipped by 1 base and J by 8 bases, with 8 bases between them. The germline CDR1 and CDR2 sequences are SGHTA and FQGNSA. The CDR3 is CASSLGRAGYTF. Written as DNA, the CDR3 is TGTGCCAGCAGCTTAGGCCGAGCGGGCTACACCTTC.

The rearrangement joins TRBV28 to TRBJ2-7, with 10 bases fitting TRBD1. V lost 1 base to trimming and J lost 5 bases; unmatched junction nucleotides: 14. The CDR3 totals 18 residues. Germline CDR1 MDHEN, CDR2 SYDVKM. CDR3 nucleotides: TGTGCCAGCAGTTTATCTTCGATTTTCACCGGGACAGGGGACGAGCAGTACTTC. Protein: CASSLSSIFTGTGDEQYF.

The V and J genes are TRBV27 and TRBJ2-7, with D possibly matching TRBD2 (6 bases). The length of the CDR3 is 12 residues. The germline V and J ends were trimmed by 4 bases and 7 bases, with 11 bases remaining between them. The germline V gene has CDR1 MNHEY and CDR2 SMNVEV (reference sequence). The CDR3 spells CASSYGGSEQYF. DNA for the CDR3: TGTGCCAGCAGTTATGGAGGGTCGGAGCAGTACTTC.

This chain links TRBV5-4 with TRBJ2-7, with TRBD1 identical over 11 bases. J lost 4 bases, V lost 4 bases, and 10 bases had no gene match. CDR1 is SGHNT and CDR2 is YYREEE in the germline V gene (reference sequence). The CDR3 is 16 residues long. CDR3 in DNA: TGTGCCAGCAGCGATTCGGACAGGGGGCTCGGTTACGAGCAGTACTTC. It specifies CASSDSDRGLGYEQYF.

A single count supports this clone. The genes are TRBV21-1 and TRBJ2-1; TRBD1 was called by the table and not checked on the DNA. TRBV21-1 is given as a pseudogene. This CDR3 is 13 amino acids long. This chain's CDR3 is CAFTGTAYNEQFF. DNA of the CDR3: TGTGCCTTTACAGGGACGGCCTACAATGAGCAGTTCTTC.

The CDR3 loop is CASSTPGLAGYNEQFF. The CDR3 bases are TGTGCCAGTAGTACCCCGGGACTAGCGGGCTACAATGAGCAGTTCTTC. The chain carries TRBV19 and TRBJ2-1, with 12 positions matching TRBD2. Germline values: CDR1 LNHDA, CDR2 SQIVND (reference sequence). The V and J ends lost 4 bases and 3 bases, in that order; junction bases with no gene match: 4. The CDR3 has 16 residues. Using reference TRBV19 and TRBJ2-1 for the parts outside the CDR3, the full variable domain is DGGITQSPKYLFRKEGQNVTLSCEQNLNHDAMYWYRQDPGQGLRLIYYSQIVNDFQKGDIAEGYSVSREKKESFPLTVTSAQKNPTAFYLCASSTPGLAGYNEQFFGPGTRLTVL.

The chain links TRBV5-8 to TRBJ2-7, with 9 positions matching TRBD1. Germline V gene sequence: CDR1 SGHTS, CDR2 YDEGEE. This CDR3 has 16 amino acids. Trimming took 3 bases from V and 3 from J; bases not matched to a gene: 10. The CDR3 sequence: CASSSQSGTGFYEQYF. Written as DNA, the CDR3 is TGTGCCAGCAGCTCTCAGAGCGGGACAGGGTTCTACGAGCAGTACTTC.

This chain links TRBV18 with TRBJ1-1; tentatively, D is TRBD1 (6 bases). Per germline, CDR1 KGHSH and CDR2 LQKENI. This CDR3 is built from 14 residues. Trimming took off 3 bases at V and 0 bases at J, with 8 bases between the two ends. In DNA, the CDR3 is TGTGCCAGCTCACCCGACAGGATGAACACTGAAGCTTTCTTT. It specifies CASSPDRMNTEAFF.

The chain uses TRBV6-5 and TRBJ1-3; D is ambiguous. Trimming stripped 6 bases from V and 4 bases from J, with 13 bases between. The CDR3 totals 14 residues. Germline loops: CDR1 MNHEY, CDR2 SVGAGI. CDR3: CASSRNPRGNTIYF. The CDR3 DNA reads as TGTGCCAGCAGCCGAAACCCGAGAGGAAACACCATATATTTT.

This chain uses TRBV4-1 with TRBJ2-7; 8 positions match TRBD2. The germline V gene encodes CDR1 MGHRA and CDR2 YSYEKL. After removal of 1 base from V and 3 bases from J, the junction contained 11 bases not matched to a gene. The CDR3 sequence is 17 residues long. CDR3 nucleotide sequence: TGCGCCAGCAGCCAAGTTCCTTCCGGGACTAGTCTCTACGAGCAGTACTTC. Protein sequence: CASSQVPSGTSLYEQYF.

The V call is TRBV6-4, the J call TRBJ2-3; 11 bases fit TRBD2. V lost 6 bases and J lost 1; bases outside the gene matches: 3. This CDR3 region has 15 residues. Germline V lookup: CDR1 MRHNA, CDR2 SNTAGT. Written as DNA, the CDR3 is TGTGCCAGCAGCCTGACTAGCGGGGGCACAGATACGCAGTATTTT. This translates into CASSLTSGGTDTQYF.

For this clone: The junction shows a germline mismatch at one end, possibly a read error. This chain connects TRBV7-7 to TRBJ2-1, with D perhaps matching TRBD2 (6 bases). CDR1 SSHAT and CDR2 FNYEAQ come from the germline V gene (reference sequence). The CDR3 sequence is 15 residues long. CDR3 in DNA: TGTGCTAGCAGCCTAGACGGGAGCTCCTACAATGAGCAGTTCTTC. This sequence encodes CASSLDGSSYNEQFF.

The gene calls are TRBV27 and TRBJ1-4; 8 nucleotides agree with TRBD1. The CDR3 totals 16 residues. V shed 4 bases and J 0 bases; nucleotides not matched to a gene: 4. Germline V gene data show CDR1 as MNHEY and CDR2 as SMNVEV (reference sequence). The CDR3 DNA is TGTGCCAGCAGTTCCAGGGGGCCTACAACTAATGAAAAACTGTTTTTT. Amino acid sequence: CASSSRGPTTNEKLFF.

The chain recombines TRBV15 with TRBJ1-1; D is possibly TRBD1 (6 bases). Germline V lookup: CDR1 LNHNV, CDR2 YYDKDF (reference sequence). V was trimmed by 0 bases and J by 8 bases, leaving 10 bases between them. This CDR3 comprises 13 residues. Here the CDR3 DNA reads TGTGCCACCAGCAGAGAGGAAGGACAGGAAGCTTTCTTT. Translating gives CATSREEGQEAFF.

The chain joins TRBV10-3 to TRBJ1-1; possible D gene TRBD1, 6 bases. V was cut by 3 bases and J by 7 bases, with 6 bases left in between. Germline V CDR1 and CDR2: ENHRY, SYGVKD. This CDR3 spans 11 amino acids. The CDR3 nucleotides read TGTGCCATCAGTGAAGGGGGTGAAGCTTTCTTT. As protein: CAISEGGEAFF.

This chain uses TRBV2 with TRBJ2-7; 9 bases line up with TRBD1. Unmatched junction bases numbered 7, after V lost 3 bases and J lost 4 bases. The CDR3 is 15 residues long. Germline V gene lookup returns CDR1 SNHLY and CDR2 FYNNEI. CDR3 residues: CASSDVWDRVYEQYF. DNA of the CDR3: TGTGCCAGCAGTGATGTTTGGGACAGGGTTTACGAGCAGTACTTC.

V is TRBV5-1 and J is TRBJ2-3, with TRBD2 identical over 14 bases. In germline, CDR1 is SGHRS, CDR2 YFSETQ. The CDR3 covers 16 residues. The V segment lost 4 bases and the J segment 6 bases; nucleotides outside the gene matches: 7. CDR3: CASSPGLAGGADTQYF. CDR3 bases: TGCGCCAGCAGCCCCGGACTAGCGGGAGGAGCGGATACGCAGTATTTT.

CDR3 sequence reads: CASSVDRGSGNTIYF. CDR3 nucleotide sequence: TGTGCCAGCAGCGTTGACAGGGGCTCTGGAAACACCATATATTTT. This sequence joins TRBV9 and TRBJ1-3; 8 positions agree with TRBD1. With V trimmed by 2 bases and J by 0 bases, 1 base remained unmatched. This CDR3 spans 15 amino acids. Germline values: CDR1 SGDLS, CDR2 YYNGEE.

This chain uses TRBV18 with TRBJ2-3; perhaps TRBD2 as D (7 bases). The CDR3 totals 13 residues. The germline V gene encodes CDR1 KGHSH and CDR2 LQKENI. Trimming shortened V by 2 bases and J by 6 bases, and 9 bases separated the two germline ends. Here the CDR3 reads CASSPAGADTQYF. The CDR3 bases are TGTGCCAGCTCACCAGCGGGGGCGGATACGCAGTATTTT.

This clone was detected once. The chain is built from TRBV18 and TRBJ1-2, with D possibly matching TRBD1 (5 bases). The CDR3 contains 13 residues. Trimming left V 4 bases short and J 6 bases short, with 12 bases between. Germline V CDR1 and CDR2: KGHSH, LQKENI. In DNA, the CDR3 is TGTGCCAGCTCACTATTCGCGGGGGATGGCTACACCTTC. It specifies CASSLFAGDGYTF.

This chain joins TRBV19 and TRBJ2-3, with D perhaps TRBD1 (6 bases). The CDR3 contains 14 residues. From germline, CDR1 is LNHDA and CDR2 SQIVND (reference sequence). V dropped 4 bases and J dropped 2 bases, with 10 bases sitting between them. The CDR3 DNA reads TGTGCCAGTAGTAATCAGGGGATCACAGATACGCAGTATTTT. Translating it yields CASSNQGITDTQYF.

The chain is built from TRBV7-2 and TRBJ2-5, with 8 bases that match TRBD1. The germline V gene encodes CDR1 SGHTA and CDR2 FQGNSA. The ends lost 5 bases at V and 5 bases at J; junction bases unmatched: 4. The CDR3 is 13 residues long. The CDR3 DNA is TGTGCCAGCAGCCTGGACAGGGTGGAGACCCAGTACTTC. Its protein is CASSLDRVETQYF.